Listed below are T cell receptor beta chains from one sample, sequenced in a study of brain T cells in children with intractable seizures. Produced via immunoSEQ multiplex PCR; TCRdb's table is partial and in-frame only. The sample consists of approximately 330,000 clones, 85% to 95% of them appearing once. Sequenced material: peripheral blood, taken 4 to 6 months after surgery. The receptors were sampled from a boy in the first two years of life with tuberous sclerosis and intractable seizures. CDR3s include the opening cysteine and the closing phenylalanine or tryptophan. Fields, in order: V gene, J gene, CDR3 protein.

V gene: TRBV4-2
J gene: TRBJ2-5
CDR3 protein: CASSQDYGTKQETQYF

V gene: TRBV19
J gene: TRBJ2-2
CDR3 protein: CASGRQNTGELFF

V gene: TRBV28
J gene: TRBJ2-7
CDR3 protein: CASSTLDGWLRQGPSYEQYF

V gene: TRBV5-1
J gene: TRBJ1-1
CDR3 protein: CASSLVSANTEAFF

V gene: TRBV29-1
J gene: TRBJ2-3
CDR3 protein: CSVVGGRSFTDTQYF

V gene: TRBV25-1
J gene: TRBJ1-2
CDR3 protein: CASSYRGDSDGYTF

V gene: TRBV6-5
J gene: TRBJ1-4
CDR3 protein: CASMRSAFEKLFF

V gene: TRBV27
J gene: TRBJ1-1
CDR3 protein: CASSFHGGGTQQEAFF

V gene: TRBV18
J gene: TRBJ2-1
CDR3 protein: CASSPQLAESSYNEQFF

V gene: TRBV6-5
J gene: TRBJ2-3
CDR3 protein: CASTERLVTDTQYF

V gene: TRBV5-6
J gene: TRBJ2-6
CDR3 protein: CASSLVAGANVLTF

V gene: TRBV19
J gene: TRBJ2-1
CDR3 protein: CASSMARGSYNEQFF

V gene: TRBV7-3
J gene: TRBJ2-1
CDR3 protein: CASKAAGGSSDEQFF

V gene: TRBV5-4
J gene: TRBJ2-5
CDR3 protein: CASSGSLQETQYF

V gene: TRBV5-4
J gene: TRBJ1-4
CDR3 protein: CASSLTGEEKLFF